This TCR beta chain was profiled in a study of a mutant IDH1 vaccine in newly diagnosed glioma. Study in general: A roughly 62% male, around 38% female split and a mean age of around 41 years characterized treated patients.

Using immunoSEQ multiplex PCR, the repertoire was profiled, and TCRdb retains in-frame clones only, with some absent. The sample includes tens of thousands of clones, over 75% of them seen just once. The time point was: baseline, week 1 (first vaccination visit). Specified treatment: pre-vaccination baseline after standard-of-care therapy. Germline lookup yields CDR1 MGHRA and CDR2 YSYEKL. V dropped 4 bases and J dropped 2 bases, with 15 bases sitting between them. This CDR3 is 15 amino acids long. The chain carries TRBV4-1 and TRBJ2-7, with D maybe TRBD2 (6 bases). The specimen comprised PBMCs, sampled from a glioma patient treated with radiotherapy, temozolomide or both. The clonotype comes from a man aged 30-40 years with glioma. The CDR3 DNA follows: TGCGCCAGCAGCCCCCTGGCGGGGCAGACCTACGAGCAGTACTTC. It yields the protein CASSPLAGQTYEQYF.